This T cell receptor (beta chain) was recorded in a study of T cell responses to AZD1222 COVID-19 vaccine. The CDR3 runs 17 residues. Trimming at V came to 3 bases and at J to 2 bases, leaving 8 bases not matched to a gene. CDR1 is SGHNT, CDR2 YYREEE, per germline (reference sequence). The assay was immunoSEQ multiplex PCR, and TCRdb's table has in-frame clones only and misses some. The sample has about 170,000 clones; just over 90% are singletons. The sequences come from peripheral blood, collected on day 0 of AZD1222 vaccination. The chain has TRBV5-4 and TRBJ1-2; 12 bases are shared with TRBD1. The clonotype comes from an adult in good health. The CDR3 DNA follows: TGTGCCAGCAGCTATGGGACAGGGGGCGCGTTAAACTATGGCTACACCTTC. It specifies CASSYGTGGALNYGYTF. Combining the CDR3 with reference TRBV5-4 and TRBJ1-2 gives the whole variable domain ETGVTQSPTHLIKTRGQQVTLRCSSQSGHNTVSWYQQALGQGPQFIFQYYREEENGRGNFPPRFSGLQFPNYSSELNVNALELDDSALYLCASSYGTGGALNYGYTFGSGTRLTVV.